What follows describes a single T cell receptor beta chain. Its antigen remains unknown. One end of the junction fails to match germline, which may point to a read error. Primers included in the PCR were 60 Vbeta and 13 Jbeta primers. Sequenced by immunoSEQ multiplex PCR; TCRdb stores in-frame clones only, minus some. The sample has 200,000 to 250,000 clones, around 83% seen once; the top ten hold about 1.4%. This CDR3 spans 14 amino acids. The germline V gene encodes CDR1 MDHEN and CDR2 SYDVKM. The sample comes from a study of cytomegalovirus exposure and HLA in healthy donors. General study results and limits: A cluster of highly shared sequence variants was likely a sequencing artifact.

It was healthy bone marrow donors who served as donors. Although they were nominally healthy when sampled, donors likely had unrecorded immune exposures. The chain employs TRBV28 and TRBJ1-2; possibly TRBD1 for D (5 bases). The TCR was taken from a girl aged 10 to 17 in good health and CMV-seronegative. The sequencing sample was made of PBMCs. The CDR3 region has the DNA TGTGCCAGCAGTTACCGGGGGGGGAGCTATGGCAACACCTTC. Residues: CASSYRGGSYGNTF.